The clone carrying this T cell receptor beta chain was seen just once. As yet, its antigen is unknown. The protocol was immunoSEQ multiplex PCR, while the TCRdb copy is restricted to in-frame clones and leaves out a portion. The sample consists of some 77,000 clones, roughly 70% of them appearing once. This sample stems from a study of vaccination effects on CD4 cells after COVID-19. Study-level results: Healthy vaccinees had only 1 of 255 vaccine-induced clones cross-react with common cold coronaviruses.

Before any sequencing was done, the ViraFEST assay used viral peptide pools to expand antigen-specific CD4+ T cells. Following an approximately eleven-day culture, CD4+ T cells were purified. The study found no prior SARS-CoV-2 infection in the vaccine recipients, who tested negative for nucleocapsid antibodies. The culture medium for 1.5 million to 2 million PBMC per well included 9.5 to 10 IU/ml IL-2 and 9.5 to 10 ug/ml peptides. Researchers swapped half the medium for IL-2 medium on both days 3 and 7. CDR3 size: 14 residues. J gave up 10 bases and V 4 bases, and 7 bases lay outside the gene matches. Per germline, CDR1 SGHTA and CDR2 FQGNSA.

The genes are TRBV7-2 and TRBJ1-6; 7 bases match TRBD1. Material: CD4+ T cells from PBMCs cultured with HCoV-OC43 spike peptides, obtained before COVID-19 vaccination. Subset defined: HCoV-OC43 spike overlapping peptide pool stimulation. The source is a human donor who received a COVID-19 vaccine. The DNA of the CDR3 is TGTGCCAGCAGCTCCACAGGGGAACAATCACCCCTCCACTTT. Protein sequence: CASSSTGEQSPLHF.